A selection of T cell receptor beta chains follows, all from one sample in a study of metastatic and nonmetastatic thyroid tumors. TCRdb re-called the PCR reads through MiXCR. The table lists 12,000 or so clones, approximately 35% of them singletons. The material sequenced was tumor tissue. Receptors were obtained from a female donor with papillary thyroid cancer or a benign thyroid nodule (not recorded which). Some clones in this sample may be carry-over from other donors' samples. The CDR3 runs from the conserved cysteine through the conserved F or W. The D gene is left open where the match is weak. Some rows mark clone size as missing; the rest say once, few, many or name a class of expanded clone.

TRBJ1-1,TRBV27,NA,medium-sized,CASRGGEAEAFF,TGTGCCAGCCGGGGGGGTGAGGCTGAAGCTTTCTTT
TRBJ2-7,TRBV27,NA,few,CASSLSTGGLYEQYF,TGTGCCAGCAGTTTATCCACCGGAGGGCTCTACGAGCAGTACTTC
TRBJ2-1,TRBV20-1,NA,NA,CSALRRENYNEQFF,TGCAGTGCCCTACGGAGGGAGAACTACAATGAGCAGTTCTTC
TRBJ2-1,TRBV10-2,NA,many,CASGGPIGSEQFF,TGCGCCAGCGGGGGGCCGATAGGGAGTGAGCAGTTCTTC
TRBJ1-2,TRBV5-1,TRBD1,many,CASSNGQGVSRGDGYTF,TGCGCCAGCAGCAACGGACAGGGGGTTTCTCGGGGAGATGGCTACACCTTC
TRBJ2-1,TRBV3-1,NA,NA,CASSQGRATTHEQFF,TGTGCCAGCAGCCAAGGGCGAGCTACCACCCATGAGCAGTTCTTC
TRBJ2-2,TRBV6-1,NA,NA,CASSESGATPGELFF,TGTGCCAGCAGTGAATCAGGAGCGACGCCCGGGGAGCTGTTTTTT
TRBJ1-2,TRBV6-2/TRBV6-3,TRBD1,few,CASGDRVSYVYTF,TGTGCCAGCGGGGACAGGGTGAGCTATGTCTACACCTTC
TRBJ1-3,TRBV6-2/TRBV6-3,NA,few,CASTSEGSDTIYF,TGTGCCAGCACCTCCGAGGGATCAGACACCATATATTTT
TRBJ2-5,TRBV18,NA,NA,CASSPQGRQETQYF,TGTGCCAGCTCACCACAGGGTAGACAGGAGACCCAGTACTTC
TRBJ1-2,TRBV5-8,NA,many,CASSLRAADYGYTF,TGTGCCAGCAGCTTGCGGGCAGCCGACTATGGCTACACCTTC
TRBJ2-5,TRBV27,TRBD2,NA,CASSTRLAGPLQETQYF,TGTGCCAGCAGTACCCGACTAGCGGGACCCCTCCAAGAGACCCAGTACTTC
TRBJ2-7,TRBV28,TRBD2,NA,CASSPKGLAGNEQYF,TGTGCCAGCAGCCCCAAGGGACTAGCGGGAAACGAGCAGTACTTC
TRBJ1-2,TRBV12-3/TRBV12-4,NA,medium-sized,CASRATGTPSYGYTF,TGTGCCAGCAGAGCTACCGGGACACCCTCCTATGGCTACACCTTC
TRBJ2-1,TRBV7-7,NA,medium-sized,CASSLEPGAFGRDNEQFF,TGTGCTAGCAGCTTAGAACCGGGGGCATTCGGTCGGGACAATGAGCAGTTCTTC
TRBJ2-6,TRBV9,NA,NA,CASSVKNSGANSLTF,TGTGCCAGCAGCGTAAAGAACTCTGGGGCCAACTCCCTGACTTTC
TRBJ1-6,TRBV12-3/TRBV12-4,NA,few,CASSLITWVNSPLHF,TGTGCCAGCAGTTTAATCACATGGGTGAATTCACCCCTCCACTTT
TRBJ2-6,TRBV27,NA,medium-sized,CASSVRGGSSGANVLTF,TGTGCCAGCAGTGTCAGGGGTGGTAGCTCTGGGGCCAACGTCCTGACTTTC
TRBJ2-5,TRBV15,NA,NA,CATSRETGAETQYF,TGTGCCACCAGCAGAGAGACAGGCGCGGAGACCCAGTACTTC
TRBJ2-1,TRBV20-1,TRBD2,many,CSARSQAGTSLYEQFF,TGCAGTGCTAGATCCCAGGCCGGGACTAGCTTGTATGAGCAGTTCTTC
TRBJ2-1,TRBV7-8,TRBD2,once,CASSKRDQRGEQFF,TGTGCCAGCAGCAAAAGGGATCAGCGGGGTGAGCAGTTCTTC
TRBJ2-1,TRBV7-2,NA,NA,CADSGSCYNEQFF,TGTGCCGACAGCGGTTCTTGCTACAATGAGCAGTTCTTC
TRBJ2-2,TRBV2,NA,NA,CASSRELGTGELFF,TGTGCCAGCAGTAGGGAATTAGGGACCGGGGAGCTGTTTTTT
TRBJ2-7,TRBV4-1,NA,once,CASSSSTRGGAYEQYF,TGCGCCAGCAGCTCCTCGACGCGTGGGGGCGCCTACGAGCAGTACTTC
TRBJ2-7,TRBV5-4,TRBD2,many,CASSSGLVEREQYF,TGTGCCAGCAGCTCGGGACTAGTTGAACGCGAGCAGTACTTC
TRBJ2-3,TRBV12-3/TRBV12-4,NA,few,CAIIFNTDTQYF,TGTGCCATCATTTTTAACACAGATACGCAGTATTTT
TRBJ2-3,TRBV20-1,NA,NA,CSATDVRGTDTQYF,TGCAGCGCTACGGACGTTCGGGGCACAGATACGCAGTATTTT
TRBJ2-1,TRBV9,TRBD2,medium-sized,CASSDRTSRVNNEQFF,TGTGCCAGCAGCGATCGGACTAGTCGGGTCAACAATGAGCAGTTCTTC
TRBJ1-1,TRBV19,NA,NA,CASKEMLTGNTEAFF,TGTGCCAGTAAGGAAATGCTGACAGGAAACACTGAAGCTTTCTTT
TRBJ1-4,TRBV4-2,TRBD1,NA,CASSHRDREGEKLFF,TGTGCCAGCAGCCACCGCGACAGGGAGGGTGAAAAACTGTTTTTT
TRBJ1-1,TRBV3-1,NA,NA,CASSRRTENTEAFF,TGTGCCAGCAGTCGACGGACGGAAAACACTGAAGCTTTCTTT
TRBJ2-5,TRBV20-1,NA,medium-sized,CSATGPAPQETQYF,TGCAGTGCTACGGGGCCGGCCCCCCAAGAGACCCAGTACTTC
TRBJ1-3,TRBV4-2,TRBD1,once,CASSQGTGMGSGNTIYF,TGTGCCAGCAGCCAAGGGACAGGAATGGGCTCTGGAAACACCATATATTTT